This T cell receptor (beta chain) was obtained from a study of T cell responses to AZD1222 COVID-19 vaccine. Broader study findings: The breadth and depth of Spike-specific TCRs increased once two AZD1222 doses had been given. CD4 TCRs associated with vaccination spanned spike, dominating at 160-218 and 743-854. Reportedly, nearly half the spike-specific TCRs target unmutated variant regions. Of the AZD1222 recipients, only five to seven were seropositive at baseline.

This table comes from immunoSEQ multiplex PCR, and its TCRdb copy is limited to in-frame clones, with some not included. Among 150,000 to 200,000 clones, about 92% were seen once, and the ten largest hold approximately 4%. Germline V gene sequence: CDR1 SQVTM, CDR2 ANQGSEA. This CDR3 has 14 amino acids. With 3 bases removed from V and 3 bases from J, the gap between germline ends came to 11 bases. A note on this clone: The antigen remains unidentified.

The material was peripheral blood, obtained 28 days after the second dose of the MenACWY control vaccine. This receptor was identified in an adult who received the MenACWY meningococcal vaccine as a control. V and J are TRBV29-1 and TRBJ2-2; D is unresolved. In nucleotides, the CDR3 is TGCAGCGTTGATGGAAGGGAAGACACCGGGGAGCTGTTTTTT. This codes for CSVDGREDTGELFF.